This TCR beta chain was documented in a study of CD8 T cells in Susac syndrome. RNA was extracted with the RNeasy kit, and a quantity of roughly 0.45 to 1 ug was reverse transcribed using random hexamers. The amplification used immunoSEQ multiplex PCR on TCR beta CDR3; it spanned 54 Vbeta and 13 Jbeta. TCRdb used MiXCR to reprocess the immunoSEQ multiplex PCR reads, holding one entry per CDR3 protein. The sample has some 120,000 distinct CDR3 sequences, nearly 95% seen once. The study sequenced TCR beta in blood CD8+ and CD4+ T cells. This CDR3 comprises 14 residues. Germline V CDR1 and CDR2: SGHNT, YYREEE (reference sequence). With 4 bases removed from V and 1 base from J, the gap between germline ends came to 11 bases.

The V and J genes are TRBV5-4 and TRBJ2-5; D unclear. Sequencing was done on a sample of CD4+ T cells from PBMCs. The sequence came from a human donor in good health. CDR3 protein: CASSIPGRQETQYF. The CDR3 region has the DNA TGTGCCAGCAGCATCCCGGGTCGCCAAGAGACCCAGTACTTC.